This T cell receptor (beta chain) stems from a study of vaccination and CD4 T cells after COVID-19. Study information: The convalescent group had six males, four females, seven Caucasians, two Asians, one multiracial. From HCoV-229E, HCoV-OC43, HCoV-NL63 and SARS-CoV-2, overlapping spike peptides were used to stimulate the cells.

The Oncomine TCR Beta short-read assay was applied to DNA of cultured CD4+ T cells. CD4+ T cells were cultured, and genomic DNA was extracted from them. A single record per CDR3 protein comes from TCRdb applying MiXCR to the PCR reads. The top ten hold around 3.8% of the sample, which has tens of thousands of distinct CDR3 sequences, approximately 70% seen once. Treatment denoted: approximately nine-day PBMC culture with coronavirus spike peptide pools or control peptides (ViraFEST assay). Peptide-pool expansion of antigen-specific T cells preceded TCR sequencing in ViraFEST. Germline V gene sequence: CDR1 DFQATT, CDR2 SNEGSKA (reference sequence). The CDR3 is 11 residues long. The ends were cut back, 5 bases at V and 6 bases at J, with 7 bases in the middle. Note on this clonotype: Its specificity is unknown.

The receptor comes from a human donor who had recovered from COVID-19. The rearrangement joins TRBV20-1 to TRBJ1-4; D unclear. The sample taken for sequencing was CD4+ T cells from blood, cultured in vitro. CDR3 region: CSAPLYEKLFF. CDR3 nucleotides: TGCAGTGCTCCCCTTTATGAAAAACTGTTTTTT.